The text below deals with one T cell receptor beta chain. Its antigen remains unidentified. Base-call qualities are not available, and no considerably larger clone is one nucleotide away. The DNeasy Blood and Tissue Kit was used to extract roughly 1.9-3.2 ug of genomic DNA from either umbilical cord blood or frozen pancreas. This record comes from a study of fetal regulatory T cell absence and autoimmunity (dated by TCRdb to the late 2010s). The study in broad terms: The IPEX patients showed exocrine pancreas autoimmunity in the absence of clinical diabetes.

The paper's findings and limits, for the study overall: The oligoclonal enrichment was interpreted as supporting antigen-driven autoimmunity in the pancreas before birth in IPEX syndrome. Cord blood and pancreas had broadly similar TRB gene family usage, which resembled published neonatal and adult repertoires. Significant oligoclonal enrichment of the TCR compartment was observed in pancreas versus cord blood, with some top clones enriched more than 85-fold.

TCRbeta CDR3 regions were amplified and barcoded by two-step multiplex PCR on the immunoSEQ human TCRbeta survey platform. Sequencing of the libraries was done on Illumina instruments, and IgH was sequenced in parallel from the same samples. For the original study's pipeline: To remove PCR and sequencing errors, raw reads were filtered against IMGT V, D, J definitions and grouped with a nearest-neighbor algorithm. Clones were defined as identical nucleotide sequences, and differential abundance between tissues was assessed by per-clone Fisher exact tests with a pFDR threshold of p<0.01. Clones whose frequencies were too low for statistical inference were excluded by a minimum inclusion filter of 10 in either sample. The immunoSEQ Analyzer was used for pairwise clonal comparisons, and IMGT tools were used to assess gene family usage. This immuneACCESS table, as held by TCRdb, lists in-frame sequences with V and J called but not all clones. Of the missing ones, under half trace to an unresolved V gene in checked studies; the others have no known cause. The DNA gave D and trimming, while V, J and clone size come from that table. The sample table shows about 50,000 clones, and about four fifths are seen once. The leading ten clones occupy 0.35% to 0.45% of the sample.

The CDR1 and CDR2 encoded by the germline V gene (reference sequence) are LNHNV and YYDKDF. Spanning cysteine to phenylalanine, the CDR3 consists of 14 amino acids. The entry retains the CDR3 DNA only, 42 bases that are in frame from base 1. Trimming takes 3 bases off V and 2 bases off J; junction bases not matched to a gene: 0. The sequence came from a newborn boy with IPEX syndrome. Sequences were obtained from cord blood. In this chain, TRBV15 is recombined with TRBJ1-3; 8 of the junction bases match TRBD1. Read as DNA, the sequence is TGTGCCACCAGCAGGGACAGGGCTGGAAACACCATATATTTT. It translates to CATSRDRAGNTIYF.